This T cell receptor beta chain is drawn from a study of cytomegalovirus exposure and HLA in healthy donors. V shed 4 bases and J shed 4 bases, with 8 bases lying between them. This CDR3 has 13 residues. CDR1 and CDR2 from the germline V gene are SNHLY and FYNNEI. Findings of the study overall: The study listed around 150 cytomegalovirus-associated TCR beta chains. In a later analysis, TCR association rates varied by HLA locus: DRB1 most, HLA-C fewest. Further analysis, carried out later, found HLA-associated TCR beta chains more clonally expanded than equally common other chains. Presence/absence analyses assumed roughly uniform sequencing depth across donors.

Researchers ran the PCR with 60 Vbeta and 13 Jbeta primers. TCRdb's copy holds only in-frame clones and misses some; the assay was immunoSEQ multiplex PCR. The table has approximately 120,000 clones, more than 65% seen once. This clone was seen a single time. No antigen is known for it. The TCR sequence derives from a woman in her thirties or forties in good health and CMV-seropositive. The specimen sequenced was PBMCs. The gene calls are TRBV2 and TRBJ2-1; D gene uncertain. The CDR3 loop reads CASSALIYNEQFF. The CDR3 DNA reads as TGTGCCAGCAGTGCACTTATATACAATGAGCAGTTCTTC.